These 20 T cell receptor beta chains came from one sample sequenced in a study of blood T cell repertoires in COVID-19. TCRdb's copy holds only in-frame clones and misses some; the assay was immunoSEQ multiplex PCR. Here the sample spans 56,000 or so clones, around 84% being singletons. Sample: peripheral blood. These receptors were obtained from a man aged 45 to 65 with acute or convalescent COVID-19.

The rearrangement uses TRBV19 and TRBJ1-2; no firm D call. V lost 3 bases to trimming and J lost 3 bases, with 5 bases between them. The CDR3 loop spans 12 amino acids. Germline loops: CDR1 LNHDA, CDR2 SQIVND (reference sequence). The CDR3 region has the DNA TGTGCCAGTAGTATCGGAGACTATGGCTACACCTTC. It yields the protein CASSIGDYGYTF.

This clone was observed a handful of times. V and J are TRBV5-1 and TRBJ2-7; D not resolved. V shed 2 bases and J shed 2 bases, with 8 bases lying between them. This CDR3 has 13 residues. Germline CDR1 reads SGHRS; CDR2 reads YFSETQ. CDR3 in DNA: TGCGCCAGCAGCTTAGCTCCTACCTACGAGCAGTACTTC. Translated: CASSLAPTYEQYF. Using reference TRBV5-1 and TRBJ2-7 for the parts outside the CDR3, the full variable domain is KAGVTQTPRYLIKTRGQQVTLSCSPISGHRSVSWYQQTPGQGLQFLFEYFSETQRNKGNFPGRFSGRQFSNSRSEMNVSTLELGDSALYLCASSLAPTYEQYFGPGTRLTVT.

The chain is built from TRBV24-1 and TRBJ1-1; TRBD1 matches 7 bases. From germline, CDR1 is KGHDR and CDR2 SFDVKD. CDR3 size: 12 residues. V lost 4 bases and J lost 10; bases outside the gene matches: 5. The CDR3 DNA reads TGTGCCACCAGTGAACGACAGGGAGTAGCTTTCTTT. As protein: CATSERQGVAFF.

This clone showed up just a few times. This chain links TRBV19 with TRBJ2-6; D gene unclear. Germline CDR1 is LNHDA and CDR2 is SQIVND (reference sequence). V lost 7 bases, J lost 0 bases, and 7 bases lay in between. This CDR3 contains 14 residues. DNA of the CDR3: TGTGCCAGTAATGAGGCCTCTGGGGCCAACGTCCTGACTTTC. This sequence encodes CASNEASGANVLTF. The full variable domain, completed using reference TRBV19 and TRBJ2-6, is DGGITQSPKYLFRKEGQNVTLSCEQNLNHDAMYWYRQDPGQGLRLIYYSQIVNDFQKGDIAEGYSVSREKKESFPLTVTSAQKNPTAFYLCASNEASGANVLTFGAGSRLTVL.

This chain connects TRBV6-5 to TRBJ2-5, with 9 bases lining up with TRBD1. Germline CDR1 and CDR2: MNHEY and SVGAGI. The CDR3 loop spans 14 amino acids. Unmatched junction bases numbered 7, after V lost 7 bases and J lost 4 bases. CDR3 sequence (DNA): TGTGCCAGCACTAACAGGGGGCAGGGAGAGACCCAGTACTTC. It is translated as CASTNRGQGETQYF.

The chain is built from TRBV7-6 and TRBJ1-3; D is unresolved. V lost 4 bases, J lost 0 bases, and 16 bases lay in between. Germline CDR1 reads SGHVS; CDR2 reads FNYEAQ. The CDR3 has 17 amino acids. The CDR3 spells CASSSPLGGGSGNTIYF. The CDR3 DNA reads TGTGCCAGCAGCTCACCTCTTGGAGGCGGCTCTGGAAACACCATATATTTT.

The chain employs TRBV18 and TRBJ2-1; no clear D. V lost 2 bases to trimming and J lost 0 bases, with 11 bases between them. CDR1 and CDR2 from the germline V gene are KGHSH and LQKENI. The CDR3 length is 16 residues. The CDR3 spells CASSPEFRSSYNEQFF. The DNA for the CDR3 is TGTGCCAGCTCACCAGAGTTCCGGAGCTCCTACAATGAGCAGTTCTTC.

The chain employs TRBV4-1 and TRBJ2-7; D is unresolved. Looked up from germline, CDR1 is MGHRA and CDR2 is YSYEKL. The CDR3 is 13 residues long. With 1 base removed from V and 3 bases from J, the gap between germline ends came to 7 bases. For the CDR3, the DNA is TGCGCCAGCAGCCAAGTCCCACACTACGAGCAGTACTTC. Amino acids: CASSQVPHYEQYF.

The chain joins TRBV19 to TRBJ1-2, with TRBD1 matching over 8 bases. The CDR3 totals 13 residues. The junction had 7 bases not matched to a gene; V was cut back by 5 bases and J by 8 bases. Germline lookup yields CDR1 LNHDA and CDR2 SQIVND (reference sequence). The CDR3 spells CASSSFPGGGYTF. Here the CDR3 DNA reads TGTGCCAGTAGTTCATTCCCAGGGGGCGGCTACACCTTC.

This chain links TRBV6-5 with TRBJ2-1; D possibly corresponds to TRBD1 (6 bases). Germline CDR1 reads MNHEY; CDR2 reads SVGAGI. The V end was cut by 7 bases, the J end by 10 bases, with 14 bases between. The CDR3 extends over 12 amino acids. The DNA for the CDR3 is TGTGCCAGCACCTCCCCCGGGACAGAGCAGTTCTTC. This sequence encodes CASTSPGTEQFF.

The chain has TRBV7-9 and TRBJ2-5, with D maybe TRBD2 (5 bases). The CDR3 covers 14 residues. V dropped 5 bases and J dropped 0 bases, with 10 bases sitting between them. Germline V gene data show CDR1 as SEHNR and CDR2 as FQNEAQ (reference sequence). CDR3 amino acids: CASSGFGDQETQYF. CDR3 nucleotides: TGTGCCAGCAGCGGCTTCGGGGACCAAGAGACCCAGTACTTC.

This clone occurred once. This rearrangement joins TRBV11-2 to TRBJ2-7; D unresolved. Germline lookup yields CDR1 SGHAT and CDR2 FQNNGV. The CDR3 has 14 residues. V lost 1 base and J 2 bases, leaving 9 bases between the germline ends. The CDR3 DNA follows: TGTGCCAGCAGCTTAGTGGCCACCCCCTACGAGCAGTACTTC. It yields the protein CASSLVATPYEQYF.

This sequence joins TRBV28 and TRBJ2-7; 11 nucleotides match TRBD2. J was trimmed by 6 bases and V by 4 bases; bases with no gene match: 8. Germline CDR1 is MDHEN and CDR2 is SYDVKM. The CDR3 is made up of 15 amino acids. CDR3 bases: TGTGCCAGCAGTTCCTTAGCGGGAGGGCCGGGCGAGCAGTACTTC. Its protein is CASSSLAGGPGEQYF.

The V call is TRBV6-5, the J call TRBJ1-2, with 8 bases that match TRBD1. The germline V gene has CDR1 MNHEY and CDR2 SVGAGI. V lost 0 bases, J lost 10 bases, and 7 bases stayed unmatched. The CDR3 extends over 14 amino acids. The CDR3 here is CASSYSGRGLDYTF. The CDR3 nucleotides are TGTGCCAGCAGTTACTCGGGCAGGGGGCTGGACTACACCTTC.

This clone was detected once. V usage is TRBV19 and J usage is TRBJ2-1; no firm D call. Germline CDR1 LNHDA, CDR2 SQIVND (reference sequence). The CDR3 spans 11 residues. Trimming left V 3 bases short and J 7 bases short, with 4 bases between. CDR3 loop: CASSIYNEQFF. CDR3 nucleotide sequence: TGTGCCAGTAGTATCTATAATGAGCAGTTCTTC.

This clone appeared a single time. The V and J genes are TRBV28 and TRBJ1-3; D perhaps matches TRBD1 (5 bases). Trimming removed 2 bases at V and 0 bases at J, with 8 bases between. CDR3 length: 15 residues. Germline V gene sequence: CDR1 MDHEN, CDR2 SYDVKM. CDR3 residues: CASSLRQTSGNTIYF. The CDR3 coding sequence is TGTGCCAGCAGTTTAAGACAGACCTCTGGAAACACCATATATTTT. Combining the CDR3 with reference TRBV28 and TRBJ1-3 gives the whole variable domain DVKVTQSSRYLVKRTGEKVFLECVQDMDHENMFWYRQDPGLGLRLIYFSYDVKMKEKGDIPEGYSVSREKKERFSLILESASTNQTSMYLCASSLRQTSGNTIYFGEGSWLTVV.

The V and J genes are TRBV6-1 and TRBJ1-1; D perhaps matches TRBD1 (5 bases). V lost 1 base to trimming and J lost 4 bases, with 7 bases between them. This CDR3 has 13 amino acids. CDR1 is MNHNS and CDR2 is SASEGT in the germline V gene. The CDR3 DNA follows: TGTGCCAGCAGTGAAGGGGGCATCACTGAAGCTTTCTTT. Translating gives CASSEGGITEAFF.

The chain has TRBV5-1 and TRBJ2-1; 9 bases line up with TRBD1. CDR1 and CDR2 from the germline V gene are SGHRS and YFSETQ. V shed 4 bases, J shed 1 base, and the junction held 3 bases outside the gene matches. CDR3 length: 15 amino acids. CDR3: CASSPGQGSYNEQFF. CDR3 bases: TGCGCCAGCAGCCCAGGACAGGGGTCCTACAATGAGCAGTTCTTC.

This clone was recorded once. V gene TRBV6-6 combines with J gene TRBJ1-4; no definite D call. The CDR3 has 13 residues. CDR1 is MNHNY and CDR2 is SVGAGI in the germline V gene (reference sequence). Deletions cut 7 bases from V and 8 bases from J, with 14 bases between. CDR3 sequence: CASTRGREEKLFF. The CDR3 DNA reads as TGTGCCAGCACCCGAGGGCGTGAGGAAAAACTGTTTTTT.

V usage is TRBV7-6 and J usage is TRBJ2-6; 8 bases line up with TRBD1. This CDR3 contains 17 residues. Germline V gene data show CDR1 as SGHVS and CDR2 as FNYEAQ. V lost 2 bases to trimming and J lost 4 bases; unmatched junction nucleotides: 7. The CDR3 reads CASSLYPRGLGANVLTF. In DNA, the CDR3 is TGTGCCAGCAGCTTATACCCCAGGGGGCTCGGGGCCAACGTCCTGACTTTC.